One sample yielded the 4 T cell receptor beta chains listed below, sequenced in a study of control samples from healthy donors and cancer patients. Repertoires were generated with immunoSEQ multiplex PCR, while TCRdb's copy carries only in-frame clones and drops some. The sample has about 160,000 clones; under 96% are singletons. The sample taken for sequencing was blood. Every receptor here comes from a woman in her twenties or thirties in good health.

The chain carries TRBV27 and TRBJ1-2; D remains ambiguous. CDR1 MNHEY and CDR2 SMNVEV come from the germline V gene (reference sequence). Trimming shortened V by 2 bases and J by 0 bases, and 10 bases separated the two germline ends. The CDR3 extends over 15 amino acids. CDR3 nucleotide sequence: TGTGCCAGCAGTTTACAGCGTGGAGCTAACTATGGCTACACCTTC. Translation gives CASSLQRGANYGYTF.

The J gene is TRBJ1-6, the V gene TRBV3-1 (or the pseudogene TRBV3-2), with a weak D call TRBD1 (5 bases). The CDR3 totals 14 residues. The germline gives CDR1 LGHDT, CDR2 YNNKEL (reference sequence). Trimming cost V 4 bases and J 10 bases, with 14 bases left between them. The chain's CDR3 is CASSPGGMSSPLHF. CDR3 DNA: TGTGCCAGCAGCCCCGGGGGGATGAGCTCACCCCTCCACTTT.

The chain uses TRBV9 and TRBJ2-5, with D uncertain. V dropped 0 bases and J dropped 0 bases, with 9 bases sitting between them. Germline CDR1 reads SGDLS; CDR2 reads YYNGEE. The CDR3 has 15 residues. The CDR3 sequence: CASSVGLEYQETQYF. As DNA, the CDR3 is TGTGCCAGCAGCGTAGGTCTGGAGTACCAAGAGACCCAGTACTTC.

This rearrangement joins TRBV19 to TRBJ1-1; the D gene is possibly TRBD1 (5 bases). Trimming took 3 bases from V and 0 from J, leaving 8 bases between them. Germline V gene data show CDR1 as LNHDA and CDR2 as SQIVND (reference sequence). The CDR3 extends over 14 amino acids. In nucleotides, the CDR3 is TGTGCCAGTAGTATGGTGGGGGTGAACACTGAAGCTTTCTTT. Protein product: CASSMVGVNTEAFF.